These 18 T cell receptor beta chains were all obtained from the same sample, sequenced in a study of blood T cells in healthy people across ages. Using a J-beta primer mix together with a sample-barcoded 5' primer, a second PCR was run for roughly 6 to 12 cycles. TCRdb called the 5' RACE reads again in MiXCR, with one record for every CDR3 protein. The repertoire consists of fewer than 900,000 distinct CDR3 sequences, with about 52% occurring once and the leading ten covering under 35%. Sequenced input: blood. The receptor set was obtained from a woman aged 55 to 70 in good health.

The sample holds one count of this clonotype. V is TRBV5-1 and J is TRBJ2-1, with 11 bases lining up with TRBD2. Trimming at V came to 6 bases and at J to 6 bases, leaving 11 bases not matched to a gene. This CDR3 spans 16 amino acids. Germline V gene sequence: CDR1 SGHRS, CDR2 YFSETQ. In DNA form, the CDR3 reads TGCGCCAGCAACGTAACTAGCGGGAGATCGGTCAATGAGCAGTTCTTC. Its protein product is CASNVTSGRSVNEQFF.

This clonotype showed up just a few times. The chain has TRBV24-1 and TRBJ2-5; TRBD2 matches at 11 bases. V was clipped by 3 bases and J by 4 bases; unmatched bases: 3. The CDR3 contains 15 residues. CDR1 and CDR2 from the germline V gene are KGHDR and SFDVKD. Written as DNA, the CDR3 is TGTGCCACCAGTGATCCCGGGACTAGCGGAGAGACCCAGTACTTC. Residues: CATSDPGTSGETQYF.

The chain couples TRBV6-2 or TRBV6-3 to TRBJ2-6; 9 positions agree with TRBD1. CDR1 MNHEY and CDR2 SVGEGT come from the germline V gene. V was clipped by 2 bases and J by 10 bases; unmatched bases: 3. This CDR3 region has 14 residues. DNA of the CDR3: TGTGCCAGCAGTTACCCGGGACAGGGAAACGTCCTGACTTTC. Translated: CASSYPGQGNVLTF.

This clonotype was counted a few times. This chain joins TRBV7-9 and TRBJ1-2; possibly TRBD1 for D (6 bases). In germline, CDR1 is SEHNR, CDR2 FQNEAQ (reference sequence). V was pared by 5 bases and J by 3 bases, with 16 bases between. This CDR3 is 15 amino acids long. CDR3 nucleotide sequence: TGTGCCAGCAGCCACTGGGGGCGGTCGGACTATGGCTACACCTTC. It encodes CASSHWGRSDYGYTF.

A few counts support this clonotype. The chain links TRBV2 to TRBJ2-5, with D possibly called TRBD1 or TRBD2 (5 bases each). V shed 4 bases and J shed 3 bases, with 24 bases lying between them. The CDR3 sequence is 18 residues long. CDR1 and CDR2 (germline): SNHLY, FYNNEI. CDR3 coding DNA: TGTGCCAGCAGTGTTTGGGGACGACATCATGGCCCGAAAGAGACCCAGTACTTC. Protein sequence: CASSVWGRHHGPKETQYF. Full variable domain (rest looked up from reference TRBV2 and TRBJ2-5): EPEVTQTPSHQVTQMGQEVILRCVPISNHLYFYWYRQILGQKVEFLVSFYNNEISEKSEIFDDQFSVERPDGSNFTLKIRSTKLEDSAMYFCASSVWGRHHGPKETQYFGPGTRLLVL.

This clonotype has more than one count but fewer than ten. The rearrangement joins TRBV28 to TRBJ2-3; no clear D. Trimming left V 6 bases short and J 1 base short, with 17 bases between. Germline lookup yields CDR1 MDHEN and CDR2 SYDVKM. The CDR3 totals 16 residues. The CDR3 sequence: CASRASSRRRTDTQYF. Written as DNA, the CDR3 is TGTGCCAGCAGGGCTTCAAGCCGGAGACGCACAGATACGCAGTATTTT.

The genes are TRBV18 and TRBJ1-2; D gene ambiguous. The CDR3 extends over 12 amino acids. Germline CDR1 reads KGHSH; CDR2 reads LQKENI. V lost 2 bases, J lost 3 bases, and 4 bases lay in between. The CDR3 bases are TGTGCCAGCTCACCAGAGCACTATGGCTACACCTTC. Translation: CASSPEHYGYTF.

This clonotype has only a few counts. The rearrangement links TRBV4-3 to TRBJ2-7, with D unclear. The CDR3 has 14 residues. Trimming shortened V by 0 bases and J by 0 bases, and 6 bases separated the two germline ends. The germline gives CDR1 LGHNA, CDR2 YSLEER. Here the CDR3 DNA reads TGCGCCAGCAGCCAAGAATATGGCTCCTACGAGCAGTACTTC. Translating gives CASSQEYGSYEQYF.

The V gene is TRBV4-3, the J gene TRBJ2-1, with a weak D call TRBD2 (6 bases). The CDR3 totals 15 residues. The germline V gene encodes CDR1 LGHNA and CDR2 YSLEER. Trimming removed 0 bases from V and 10 bases from J, with 16 bases in between. CDR3 nucleotides: TGCGCCAGCAGCCAAGAAGCGGGTTCCTTGGGGGAGCAGTTCTTC. It encodes CASSQEAGSLGEQFF.

The chain links TRBV30 to TRBJ2-5; D is undetermined. The DNA end favors TRBJ2-7, so the J call may be wrong. Per the germline V gene, CDR1 is GTSNPN and CDR2 is SVGIG (reference sequence). The CDR3 length is 11 residues. CDR3 amino acids: CAWSGVFEQYF. As DNA, the CDR3 is TGTGCCTGGAGTGGGGTTTTCGAGCAGTACTTC.

The table lists this clonotype with a count of one. The gene calls are TRBV4-3 and TRBJ2-2, with 7 bases aligning to TRBD2. The CDR3 is 16 amino acids. V gave up 3 bases and J gave up 3 bases; unmatched junction bases: 7. In germline, CDR1 is LGHNA, CDR2 YSLEER. Here the CDR3 DNA reads TGCGCCAGCAGCCATTTCGGACTAGGGTACACCGGGGAGCTGTTTTTT. Encoded protein: CASSHFGLGYTGELFF.

The gene calls are TRBV29-1 and TRBJ2-5; D perhaps matches TRBD1 (5 bases). Germline CDR1 reads SQVTM; CDR2 reads ANQGSEA. Between the trimmed V and J ends, which lost 3 bases and 4 bases, there was a span of 9 bases. The CDR3 runs 12 residues. This chain's CDR3 is CSVEGQAETQYF. Here the CDR3 DNA reads TGCAGCGTTGAGGGGCAGGCAGAGACCCAGTACTTC.

This chain joins TRBV5-1 and TRBJ1-2; D might be TRBD1 (5 bases). Germline CDR1 SGHRS, CDR2 YFSETQ. This CDR3 contains 13 residues. The ends were cut back, 3 bases at V and 4 bases at J, with 10 bases in the middle. CDR3 sequence: CASSWRQSYGYTF. CDR3 DNA: TGCGCCAGCAGCTGGAGACAGTCCTATGGCTACACCTTC.

The V call is TRBV10-3, the J call TRBJ2-3; 9 bases agree with TRBD2. Germline CDR1 ENHRY, CDR2 SYGVKD. The CDR3 extends over 14 amino acids. V lost 4 bases, J lost 5 bases, and 4 bases stayed unmatched. For the CDR3, the DNA is TGTGCCATCAGTGGGACTAGCGTGGAAGATACGCAGTATTTT. As protein: CAISGTSVEDTQYF.

This clonotype showed up many times. This chain uses TRBV7-2 with TRBJ2-5; D is possibly TRBD1 (6 bases). CDR3 length: 13 amino acids. Trimming shortened V by 8 bases and J by 0 bases, and 10 bases separated the two germline ends. Germline V CDR1 and CDR2: SGHTA, FQGNSA. The CDR3 DNA reads TGTGCCAGCGAACACAGGGACCAAGAGACCCAGTACTTC. Translating it yields CASEHRDQETQYF.

The chain carries TRBV27 and TRBJ2-5; 7 bases match TRBD1. Germline CDR1 and CDR2: MNHEY and SMNVEV (reference sequence). The V segment lost 6 bases and the J segment 9 bases; nucleotides outside the gene matches: 13. The length of the CDR3 is 14 residues. The DNA for the CDR3 is TGTGCCAGCAGATCTAGACAGGGCCAGATACCCCAGTACTTC. It encodes CASRSRQGQIPQYF.

The rearrangement joins TRBV7-7 to TRBJ2-1, with D possibly being TRBD2 (6 bases). Looked up from germline, CDR1 is SSHAT and CDR2 is FNYEAQ (reference sequence). V lost 6 bases, J lost 4 bases, and 10 bases lay in between. There are 13 residues in the CDR3. CDR3 nucleotides: TGTGCCAGCAGTATAGCGGCTTACAATGAGCAGTTCTTC. Translated, it gives CASSIAAYNEQFF.

This clonotype was recorded a few times. This chain links TRBV9 with TRBJ2-6; D is unclear. V was shortened by 0 bases and J by 0 bases, with 4 bases between the two germline ends. This CDR3 spans 15 amino acids. CDR1 SGDLS and CDR2 YYNGEE come from the germline V gene. The CDR3 DNA is TGTGCCAGCAGCGTAGCCGGCTCTGGGGCCAACGTCCTGACTTTC. Translation gives CASSVAGSGANVLTF. Full variable domain (missing parts from reference TRBV9 and TRBJ2-6): DSGVTQTPKHLITATGQRVTLRCSPRSGDLSVYWYQQSLDQGLQFLIQYYNGEERAKGNILERFSAQQFPDLHSELNLSSLELGDSALYFCASSVAGSGANVLTFGAGSRLTVL.